A single sample is the source of the 18 T cell receptor beta chains below, sequenced in a study of radiation and T cells in renal cell carcinoma (dated by TCRdb to 2018 to 2020). Library creation used the immunoSEQ multiplex PCR assay. TCRdb stores this immuneACCESS table with in-frame sequences only. Part of the clones is absent; in the studies checked, under half of the shortfall reflects unresolved V genes, and no reason is known for the rest. The sample yields more than 75,000 clones; approximately 83% were counted once. The leading ten clones occupy roughly 6.1% of the sample. In light of the paper, this sample's time point label describes: baseline pretreatment blood. What the treatment or condition label conveys for this sample: 15 Gy SBRT to primary tumor, nephrectomy 4 weeks later. The sequenced sample was blood, obtained from a patient whose treatment included radiotherapy and nephrectomy. Receptor source: a man in his fifties or sixties with renal cell carcinoma.

Turning to this clone: One end of the junction varies from germline; a read error may be responsible. The chain's CDR3 is CVSSSDFYNEQFF. CDR3 bases: TGTGTCAGCAGCTCGGACTTCTACAATGAGCAGTTCTTC. J is TRBJ2-1 and V is TRBV2; a weak D match, TRBD2 (5 bases). The CDR3 runs to 13 residues. Germline loops: CDR1 SNHLY, CDR2 FYNNEI.

The chain recombines TRBV7-6 with TRBJ1-2; D not resolved. Trimming took 7 bases from V and 3 from J, leaving 18 bases between them. CDR1 is SGHVS and CDR2 is FNYEAQ in the germline V gene. This CDR3 contains 15 residues. CDR3 sequence: CASTLSEGGYYGYTF. CDR3 nucleotides: TGTGCCAGCACTCTCTCGGAGGGAGGGTACTATGGCTACACCTTC. The full variable domain, with the rest looked up from reference TRBV7-6 and TRBJ1-2, is GAGVSQSPRYKVTKRGQDVALRCDPISGHVSLYWYRQALGQGPEFLTYFNYEAQQDKSGLPNDRFSAERPEGSISTLTIQRTEQRDSAMYRCASTLSEGGYYGYTFGSGTRLTVV.

The chain employs TRBV10-1 and TRBJ2-1; D not resolved. CDR1 is WNHNN and CDR2 is SYGVQD in the germline V gene (reference sequence). CDR3 length: 14 amino acids. The germline V and J ends were trimmed by 6 bases and 9 bases, with 18 bases remaining between them. The CDR3 DNA sequence: TGCGCCAGCAGCGCAGAAGGATTAATGGGTGAGCAGTTCTTC. It encodes CASSAEGLMGEQFF.

This clone was seen a handful of times. This sequence joins TRBV10-3 and TRBJ1-6; TRBD1 is a possible D gene (6 bases). The V end lost 6 bases, the J end lost 7 bases, and 10 bases lay between the germline ends. There are 13 residues in the CDR3. In germline, CDR1 is ENHRY, CDR2 SYGVKD. The CDR3 spells CAIRRQENSPLHF. The CDR3 DNA reads TGTGCCATCAGGCGACAGGAAAATTCACCCCTCCACTTT.

CDR3 sequence (DNA): TGTGCCAGCACCTTACTTCTGGCAGAGGCCAACTATGGCTACACCTTC. Translation gives CASTLLLAEANYGYTF. The J gene is TRBJ1-2, the V gene TRBV6-6; no firm D call. V lost 7 bases to trimming and J lost 2 bases, with 20 bases between them. Germline values: CDR1 MNHNY, CDR2 SVGAGI (reference sequence). CDR3 size: 16 residues.

The CDR3 DNA is TGTGCCAGCAGCTTGGGTCAGGGGCTCGACGATGAAAAACTGTTTTTT. Protein: CASSLGQGLDDEKLFF. The chain joins TRBV5-4 to TRBJ1-4, with D possibly TRBD1 on 6 matching bases. CDR1 SGHNT and CDR2 YYREEE come from the germline V gene (reference sequence). V was clipped by 0 bases and J by 6 bases, with 15 bases between them. CDR3 length: 16 amino acids.

This rearrangement joins TRBV19 to TRBJ2-7, with D perhaps given as TRBD1 or TRBD2 (5 bases each). Germline V gene lookup returns CDR1 LNHDA and CDR2 SQIVND (reference sequence). The ends were cut back, 3 bases at V and 3 bases at J, with 18 bases in the middle. The CDR3 has 16 residues. Here the CDR3 reads CASSMRGTTPLYEQYF. CDR3 in DNA: TGTGCCAGTAGTATGAGGGGTACAACGCCCCTCTACGAGCAGTACTTC.

The CDR3 is CASSLGTGSTGELFF. CDR3 sequence (DNA): TGTGCCAGCAGCTTAGGGACGGGTTCCACCGGGGAGCTGTTTTTT. The chain couples TRBV7-8 to TRBJ2-2; D is ambiguous. V lost 1 base and J lost 4, with 10 bases in between. Germline V gene data show CDR1 as SGHVS and CDR2 as FQNEAQ. The CDR3 totals 15 residues.

This clone was picked up one time. V is TRBV6-1 and J is TRBJ1-5; D remains ambiguous. Trimming pared 1 base from V and 9 bases from J, leaving 1 base between. The V gene's germline CDR1 is MNHNS and CDR2 SASEGT. This CDR3 has 10 residues. The CDR3 DNA sequence: TGTGCCAGCAGTGAAGGGCCCCAGCATTTT. This sequence encodes CASSEGPQHF.

The chain has TRBV5-1 and TRBJ2-6; D is perhaps TRBD1 (6 bases). CDR1 SGHRS and CDR2 YFSETQ come from the germline V gene. Trimming stripped 1 base from V and 12 bases from J, with 20 bases between. The CDR3 totals 16 residues. This chain's CDR3 is CASSLRIQDSVSVLTF. DNA for the CDR3: TGCGCCAGCAGCTTGAGAATTCAGGACAGCGTAAGCGTCCTGACTTTC. Using reference TRBV5-1 and TRBJ2-6 for the parts outside the CDR3, the full variable domain is KAGVTQTPRYLIKTRGQQVTLSCSPISGHRSVSWYQQTPGQGLQFLFEYFSETQRNKGNFPGRFSGRQFSNSRSEMNVSTLELGDSALYLCASSLRIQDSVSVLTFGAGSRLTVL.

This clone was counted between two and nine times. CDR3 in DNA: TGTGCCAGCAGCTTAGAGGGACAGGTCCAAGAGACCCAGTACTTC. Its protein is CASSLEGQVQETQYF. The rearrangement joins TRBV11-2 to TRBJ2-5, with TRBD1 matching over 8 bases. The CDR3 length is 15 residues. After removal of 0 bases from V and 1 base from J, the junction contained 1 base not matched to a gene. From germline, CDR1 is SGHAT and CDR2 FQNNGV.

The chain has TRBV28 and TRBJ2-7, with TRBD2 as a possible D gene (5 bases). Germline CDR1 is MDHEN and CDR2 is SYDVKM. The V gene lost 9 bases and the J gene lost 2 bases, with 17 bases spanning the gap. The CDR3 contains 14 residues. The CDR3 DNA reads TGTGCCAGTCTTACCCGGGGTCTTACCTACGAGCAGTACTTC. Its protein product is CASLTRGLTYEQYF.

The chain couples TRBV5-4 to TRBJ2-1; the D call may be TRBD1 or TRBD2 (7 bases each). In germline, CDR1 is SGHNT, CDR2 YYREEE (reference sequence). V was pared by 4 bases and J by 2 bases, with 13 bases between. The CDR3 length is 15 residues. This chain's CDR3 is CASSRQGGTYNEQFF. Here the CDR3 DNA reads TGTGCCAGCAGCCGGCAGGGGGGGACCTACAATGAGCAGTTCTTC. The full variable domain, rest sourced from reference TRBV5-4 and TRBJ2-1, is ETGVTQSPTHLIKTRGQQVTLRCSSQSGHNTVSWYQQALGQGPQFIFQYYREEENGRGNFPPRFSGLQFPNYSSELNVNALELDDSALYLCASSRQGGTYNEQFFGPGTRLTVL.

The chain carries TRBV19 and TRBJ1-3; D ambiguous. This CDR3 is 12 amino acids long. Germline V gene lookup returns CDR1 LNHDA and CDR2 SQIVND (reference sequence). Between the trimmed V and J ends, which lost 7 bases and 0 bases, there was a span of 4 bases. The CDR3 loop reads CASMDSGNTIYF. The CDR3 DNA reads TGTGCCAGTATGGACTCTGGAAACACCATATATTTT. The full variable domain, rest sourced from reference TRBV19 and TRBJ1-3, is DGGITQSPKYLFRKEGQNVTLSCEQNLNHDAMYWYRQDPGQGLRLIYYSQIVNDFQKGDIAEGYSVSREKKESFPLTVTSAQKNPTAFYLCASMDSGNTIYFGEGSWLTVV.

J is TRBJ2-3 and V is TRBV7-2, with D possibly matching TRBD1 (6 bases). CDR3 length: 13 amino acids. The germline CDR1 and CDR2 sequences are SGHTA and FQGNSA. The ends were cut back, 4 bases at V and 7 bases at J, with 12 bases in the middle. CDR3 amino acids: CASSSNRANTQYF. CDR3 in DNA: TGTGCCAGCAGCTCGAACAGGGCCAATACGCAGTATTTT.

This clone occurred a few times. This chain uses TRBV19 with TRBJ2-1; D might be TRBD1 or TRBD2, each matching 5 bases. The CDR3 is 15 residues long. Between the trimmed V and J ends, which lost 3 bases and 8 bases, there was a span of 17 bases. Germline V gene lookup returns CDR1 LNHDA and CDR2 SQIVND (reference sequence). The CDR3 here is CASSMPGGRSDEQFF. The CDR3 DNA follows: TGTGCCAGTAGTATGCCTGGGGGTAGGTCTGATGAGCAGTTCTTC.

This chain uses TRBV10-3 with TRBJ2-1; 10 bases agree with TRBD1. The CDR3 covers 14 residues. CDR1 and CDR2 from the germline V gene are ENHRY and SYGVKD. V gave up 4 bases and J gave up 8 bases; unmatched junction bases: 5. CDR3 DNA sequence: TGTGCCATCAGTGGACAGGGGGCCGGAGATGAGCAGTTCTTC. It translates to CAISGQGAGDEQFF.

The gene calls are TRBV19 and TRBJ2-7; TRBD2 might be the D (6 bases). This CDR3 region has 14 residues. Germline CDR1 LNHDA, CDR2 SQIVND (reference sequence). V was pared by 3 bases and J by 3 bases, with 12 bases between. CDR3 residues: CASSMFGGVYEQYF. The CDR3 nucleotides are TGTGCCAGTAGTATGTTCGGGGGAGTCTACGAGCAGTACTTC.